This T cell receptor (beta chain) was sequenced in a study of cytomegalovirus exposure and HLA in healthy donors. The wider study: Among the approximately 400 genotyped donors, over 70% were placed in the Caucasian-associated ancestry cluster. Study-level findings and limits: Accurate prediction of most subjects' HLA-A and HLA-B alleles from TCR beta sequences was reported.

As to this clone: No antigen is known for it.

The PCR was carried out with 60 Vbeta primers and 13 Jbeta primers. TCRdb's table, derived via immunoSEQ multiplex PCR, lists solely in-frame clones and lacks some. Of about 200,000 clones listed, about 76% are singletons. Donors likely had unrecorded immune exposures despite being nominally healthy when sampled. Trimming shortened V by 5 bases and J by 11 bases, and 10 bases separated the two germline ends. The CDR3 spans 12 residues. Germline CDR1 and CDR2: LNHDA and SQIVND (reference sequence). The chain recombines TRBV19 with TRBJ1-6; D might be TRBD1 (5 bases). This TCR was recovered from a male donor in good health and CMV-seropositive. Material for sequencing was PBMCs. The CDR3 nucleotides read TGTGCCAGTAGTTTGCAGGGTGCACCCCTCCACTTT. Its protein product is CASSLQGAPLHF.